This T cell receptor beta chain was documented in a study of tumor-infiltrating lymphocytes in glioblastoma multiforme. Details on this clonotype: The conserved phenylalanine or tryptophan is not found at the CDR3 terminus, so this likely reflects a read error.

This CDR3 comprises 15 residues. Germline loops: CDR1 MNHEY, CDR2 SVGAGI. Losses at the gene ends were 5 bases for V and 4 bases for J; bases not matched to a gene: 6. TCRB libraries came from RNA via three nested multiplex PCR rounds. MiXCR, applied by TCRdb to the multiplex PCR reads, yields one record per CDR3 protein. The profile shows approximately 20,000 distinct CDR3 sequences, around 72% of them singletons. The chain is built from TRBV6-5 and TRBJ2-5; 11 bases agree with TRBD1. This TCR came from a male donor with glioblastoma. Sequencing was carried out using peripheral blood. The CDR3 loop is CASSLDGTGGETQYL. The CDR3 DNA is TGTGCCAGCAGTCTAGACGGGACAGGGGGAGAGACCCAGTACCTC.